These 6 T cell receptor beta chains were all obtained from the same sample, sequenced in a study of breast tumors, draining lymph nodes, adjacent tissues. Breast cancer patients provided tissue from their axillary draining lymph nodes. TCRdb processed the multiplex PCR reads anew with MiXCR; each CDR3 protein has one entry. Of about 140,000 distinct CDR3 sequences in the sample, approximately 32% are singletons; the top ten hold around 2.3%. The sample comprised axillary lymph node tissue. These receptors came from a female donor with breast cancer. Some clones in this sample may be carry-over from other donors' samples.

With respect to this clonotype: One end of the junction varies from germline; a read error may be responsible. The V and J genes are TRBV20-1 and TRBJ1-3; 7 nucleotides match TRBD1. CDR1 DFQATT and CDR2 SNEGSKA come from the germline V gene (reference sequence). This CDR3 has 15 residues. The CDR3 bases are TGTAGTGCTACCGTGACAGGGATGTTAGGAAGCACCATATATTTT. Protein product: CSATVTGMLGSTIYF.

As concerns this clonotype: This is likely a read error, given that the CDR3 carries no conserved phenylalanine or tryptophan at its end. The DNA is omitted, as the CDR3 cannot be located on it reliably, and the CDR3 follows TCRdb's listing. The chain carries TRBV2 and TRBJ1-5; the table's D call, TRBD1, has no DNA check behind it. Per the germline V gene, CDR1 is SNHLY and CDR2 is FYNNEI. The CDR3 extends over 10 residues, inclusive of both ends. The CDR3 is CASSSGPANL.

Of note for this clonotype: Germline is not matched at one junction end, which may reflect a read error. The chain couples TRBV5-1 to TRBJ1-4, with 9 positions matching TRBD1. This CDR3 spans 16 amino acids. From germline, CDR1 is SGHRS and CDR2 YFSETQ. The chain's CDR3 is CASSVRQGGTTEKLFF. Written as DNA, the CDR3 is TGCGCCAGCAGCGTACGACAGGGGGGGACGACGGAAAAGCTGTTTTTT.

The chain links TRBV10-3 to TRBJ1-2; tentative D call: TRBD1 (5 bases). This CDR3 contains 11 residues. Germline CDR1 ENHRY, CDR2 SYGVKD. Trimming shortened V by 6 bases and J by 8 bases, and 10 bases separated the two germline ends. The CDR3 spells CAIRGQGGYTF. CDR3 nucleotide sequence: TGTGCCATCAGGGGGCAGGGCGGCTACACCTTC.

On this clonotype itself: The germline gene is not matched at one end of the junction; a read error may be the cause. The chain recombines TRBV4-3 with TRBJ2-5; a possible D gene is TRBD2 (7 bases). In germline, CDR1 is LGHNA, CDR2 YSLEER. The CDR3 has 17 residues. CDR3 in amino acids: CAGSQRSGRGAQEAQYF. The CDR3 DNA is TGCGCCGGCAGCCAGAGGTCTGGACGGGGGGCCCAGGAGGCCCAGTACTTC.

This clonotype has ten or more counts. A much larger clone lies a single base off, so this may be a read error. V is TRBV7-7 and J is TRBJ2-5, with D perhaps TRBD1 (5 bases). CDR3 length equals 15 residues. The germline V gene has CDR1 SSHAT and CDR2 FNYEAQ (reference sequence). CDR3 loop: CASSLKGVHQETQHF. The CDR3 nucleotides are TGTGCTAGCAGCCTCAAAGGGGTCCACCAAGAGACCCAGCACTTC. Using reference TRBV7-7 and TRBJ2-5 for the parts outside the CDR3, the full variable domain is GAGVSQSPRYKVTKRGQDVTLRCDPISSHATLYWYQQALGQGPEFLTYFNYEAQPDKSGLPSDRFSAERPEGSISTLTIQRTEQRDSAMYRCASSLKGVHQETQHFGPGTRLLVL.